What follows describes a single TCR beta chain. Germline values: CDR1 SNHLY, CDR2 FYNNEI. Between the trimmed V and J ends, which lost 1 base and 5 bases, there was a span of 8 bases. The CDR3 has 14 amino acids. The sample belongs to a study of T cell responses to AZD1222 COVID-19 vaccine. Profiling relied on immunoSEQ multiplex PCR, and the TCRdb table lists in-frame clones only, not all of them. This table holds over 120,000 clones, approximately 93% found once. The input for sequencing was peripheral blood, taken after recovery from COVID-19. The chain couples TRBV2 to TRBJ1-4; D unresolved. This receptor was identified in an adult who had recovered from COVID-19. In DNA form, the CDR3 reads TGTGCCAGCAGTGAAGGAGGGCCAAATGAAAAACTGTTTTTT. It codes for CASSEGGPNEKLFF.